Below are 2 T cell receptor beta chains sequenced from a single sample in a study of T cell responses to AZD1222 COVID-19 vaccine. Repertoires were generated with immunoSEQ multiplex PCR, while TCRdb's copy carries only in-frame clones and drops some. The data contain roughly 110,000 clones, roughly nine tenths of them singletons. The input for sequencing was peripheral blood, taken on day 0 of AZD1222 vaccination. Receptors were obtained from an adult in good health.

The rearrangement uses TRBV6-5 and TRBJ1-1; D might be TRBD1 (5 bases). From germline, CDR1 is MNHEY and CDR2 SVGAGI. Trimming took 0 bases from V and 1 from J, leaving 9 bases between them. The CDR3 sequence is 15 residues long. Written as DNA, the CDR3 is TGTGCCAGCAGTTACTCAAGGGGAGCGAACACTGAAGCTTTCTTT. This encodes CASSYSRGANTEAFF.

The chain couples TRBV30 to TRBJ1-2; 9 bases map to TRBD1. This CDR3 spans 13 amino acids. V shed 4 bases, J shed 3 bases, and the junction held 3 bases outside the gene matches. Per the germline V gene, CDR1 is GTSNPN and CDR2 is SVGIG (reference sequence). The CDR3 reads CAWTQGADYGYTF. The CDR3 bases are TGTGCCTGGACACAGGGGGCCGACTATGGCTACACCTTC.